This T cell receptor (beta chain) was sequenced for a study of blood T cell repertoires in COVID-19. Looking at the study overall: Whether acute or convalescent, the COVID-19 samples came from the United States, Italy and Spain. T cells, B-cell-depleted T cells, or PBMCs supplied cDNA or gDNA.

Study processing details: Using reference gene primer amplification, nucleated cell counts were estimated. The assay was immunoSEQ multiplex PCR, and TCRdb's table has in-frame clones only and misses some. The D gene and trimming were derived from the DNA, and the V and J assignments and clone size from that table. The table has some 140,000 clones, more than 75% seen once; the top ten hold over 9.5%. This CDR3 comprises 14 residues. Looked up from germline, CDR1 is SQVTM and CDR2 is ANQGSEA. The trim removed 4 bases at V and 5 bases at J, leaving 3 bases unmatched. This chain joins TRBV29-1 and TRBJ2-5, with 14 bases identical to TRBD2. This receptor was identified in a man aged 60 to 75 who had recovered from COVID-19. The sample taken for sequencing was peripheral blood. The CDR3 loop is CSVGTSGGRETQYF. CDR3 bases: TGCAGCGTTGGGACTAGCGGGGGGAGGGAGACCCAGTACTTC.